This T cell receptor beta chain was captured by sequencing in a study of technical replicates of blood from a few donors. Germline CDR1 reads SEHNR; CDR2 reads FQNEAQ (reference sequence). V dropped 1 base and J dropped 13; count of bases not matched to a gene: 9. The CDR3 covers 13 residues. This clone has just one count. TCRdb's copy holds only in-frame clones and misses some; the assay was immunoSEQ multiplex PCR. This repertoire shows about 85,000 clones, approximately 94% found once; its top ten account for 0.38%. The chain joins TRBV7-9 to TRBJ1-2; 7 nucleotides agree with TRBD1. The clonotype was recovered from a human donor in good health. Specimen: T cells isolated from PBMCs. The CDR3 is CASSLERDSPSTF. The CDR3 region has the DNA TGTGCCAGCAGCTTAGAAAGGGACAGCCCAAGCACCTTC.